Sequencing of this T cell receptor beta chain was carried out in a study of regulatory T cells in long-lasting Graves disease. With regard to this clonotype: Its antigen remains unknown.

The CDR3 is made up of 15 amino acids. V was cut by 1 base and J by 4 bases, with 13 bases left in between. Germline assignment: CDR1 MDHEN and CDR2 SYDVKM. Time point described: newly diagnosed GD, antithyroid drugs for less than 3 months. From PBMCs, RNA was extracted and then used to make the TCR library. Library construction for TCR beta used iRepertoire HTBI primers and Arm-PCR of CDR3 regions. TCRdb ran MiXCR on the multiplex PCR reads and lists one entry per CDR3 protein. The sample holds hundreds of thousands of distinct CDR3 sequences, roughly 15% seen once. Study results and limitations: Persistent disease exhibited a predilection for TRBV28, TRBJ1-2 and TRBJ2-5.

Separately, the same data were catalogued under a study of T cells in Graves' hyperthyroidism and ophthalmopathy. That paper states: The model foresaw ophthalmopathy a median approximately 6.1 months prior to onset.

The clonotype was recovered from a woman in her 30s with Graves disease. The J gene is TRBJ1-1, the V gene TRBV28; D not certain. This specimen consisted of peripheral blood mononuclear cells (PBMCs), obtained at new diagnosis, from a patient treated with antithyroid drugs. The CDR3: CASSLFAEGGTEAFF. In DNA, the CDR3 is TGTGCCAGCAGTTTATTCGCTGAGGGAGGCACTGAAGCTTTCTTT.